Sequencing of this TCR beta chain was carried out in a study of T-cell memory formation after mild COVID-19. Overall study results and limits: Mainly CM and EM harbored the contracting CD4+ clones; mainly EMRA harbored the CD8+ ones.

Concerning this clonotype itself: Its antigen remains unidentified.

TCRdb analysed the 5' RACE reads with MiXCR anew, one entry per CDR3 protein. The sample carries about half a million distinct CDR3 sequences, about 18% recorded once. The CDR3 spans 16 residues. Germline trimming cut 6 bases from V and 2 bases from J; bases unmatched to any gene: 8. Input material: PBMCs or a T cell subset sorted from them (not recorded which). The clonotype was recovered from an adult woman who had mild COVID-19 (a few samples of this study predate the infection). Cell type and time point are not known. The gene calls are TRBV12-3 or TRBV12-4 and TRBJ1-5; TRBD1 matches 9 bases. The chain's CDR3 is CASSWGTGRGNQPQHF. In DNA, the CDR3 is TGTGCCAGCAGCTGGGGGACAGGGCGGGGCAATCAGCCCCAGCATTTT.